The next 27 T cell receptor beta chains were all read from a single sample in a study of T cell clonality in common variable immunodeficiency. Notes on the study in general: Reportedly, TCR beta sequences from common variable immunodeficiency showed fewer deletions and N-nucleotide insertions.

Sequenced by immunoSEQ multiplex PCR; TCRdb stores in-frame clones only, minus some. This repertoire holds 14,000 or so clones, and none appear only once. These receptors are not linked to any known antigen. Sequencing was performed on peripheral blood mononuclear cells. The receptors originated from a human donor with common variable immunodeficiency.

Regarding this clone: The read falls 3 residues short of the CDR3 end, and the missing part is taken from the germline J gene. J is TRBJ2-7 and V is TRBV18; 7 bases are a match to TRBD1. V dropped 3 bases and J dropped 4; count of bases not matched to a gene: 12. Germline V gives CDR1 KGHSH, CDR2 LQKENI. There are 16 residues in the CDR3. The covered CDR3 bases are TGTGCCAGCTCACCCAAAACAGGGGATCATGGGTACGAG. Amino acid sequence: CASSPKTGDHGYE. The full CDR3 protein is CASSPKTGDHGYEQYF.

A remark on this clone: Read data end 3 residues before the CDR3 end; the end is taken from the germline J gene. V gene TRBV7-2 combines with J gene TRBJ1-6, with 10 nucleotides matching TRBD1. From germline, CDR1 is SGHTA and CDR2 FQGNSA. V lost 7 bases to trimming and J lost 5 bases; unmatched junction nucleotides: 5. This CDR3 comprises 15 residues. The DNA read from the CDR3 is TGTGCCAGCAAGGGACAGGGGACAAATAATTCACCC. The encoded protein is CASKGQGTNNSP. The full CDR3 reads CASKGQGTNNSPLHF.

This clone was found a few times. An end of the junction differs from the germline gene, which may be a read error. The observed sequence ends 3 residues before the CDR3 terminus, with the missing tail filled in from the germline J gene. The chain uses TRBV7-7 and TRBJ2-2; possibly TRBD1 or TRBD2 for D (5 bases each). The CDR3 runs to 14 residues. Germline CDR1 and CDR2: SSHAT and FNYEAQ (reference sequence). Here the CDR3 reads CASSFTRGAGELFF. Partial CDR3 DNA: TGTGCTAGCAGCTTTACAAGGGGAGCCGGGGAG.

CDR3 loop: CASSVTGTGGNTQYF. CDR3 DNA (partial): TGTGCCAGCAGCGTAACCGGGACAGGGGGCAATACG. The chain employs TRBV2 and TRBJ2-3; TRBD1 matches at 12 bases. The read terminates 3 residues ahead of where the CDR3 ends, so the germline J gene completes it. Trimming cost V 6 bases and J 7 bases; bases outside gene matches: 8. This CDR3 is built from 15 residues. CDR1 SNHLY and CDR2 FYNNEI come from the germline V gene.

Remarks on this clone: The read ends 3 residues early relative to the CDR3; the germline J gene fills the gap. The genes are TRBV6-1 and TRBJ1-1; weak D call: TRBD1 (6 bases). Germline V gene sequence: CDR1 MNHNS, CDR2 SASEGT. CDR3 length: 14 residues. The part of the CDR3 DNA that was read is TGTGCCAGCAGTGTCGAGGACAGCATTTTTGCA. Its translation is CASSVEDSIFA. The full CDR3 reads CASSVEDSIFAAFF.

In the case of this clone: Read data end 3 residues before the CDR3 end; the end is taken from the germline J gene. The rearrangement joins TRBV7-2 to TRBJ2-7; 8 bases agree with TRBD1. CDR3 size: 12 residues. CDR1 is SGHTA and CDR2 is FQGNSA in the germline V gene. V lost 5 bases to trimming and J lost 5 bases; unmatched junction nucleotides: 2. The part of the CDR3 DNA that was read is TGTGCCAGCAGCGTACAGGGGGACGAG. It yields the protein CASSVQGDE. The whole CDR3 protein is CASSVQGDEQYF.

The sample holds a few counts of this clone. The read ends 3 residues early relative to the CDR3; the germline J gene fills the gap. The chain employs TRBV6-2 or TRBV6-3 and TRBJ2-7; no firm D call. Trimming took off 5 bases at V and 6 bases at J, with 14 bases between the two ends. The CDR3 totals 13 residues. Germline CDR1 reads MNHEY; CDR2 reads SVGEGT. The CDR3 bases that were read are TGTGCCAGCAGTCCCCCCCCTAGTAGCGAG. Translated, it gives CASSPPPSSE. The CDR3 in its entirety is CASSPPPSSEQYF.

This clone was detected only a few times. The read comes to an end 3 residues before the CDR3 does, leaving the germline J gene to fill in the end. The chain is built from TRBV7-2 and TRBJ2-1, with TRBD2 matching 7 bases. The CDR3 runs 14 residues. The V segment lost 4 bases and the J segment 9 bases; nucleotides outside the gene matches: 9. Per the germline V gene, CDR1 is SGHTA and CDR2 is FQGNSA. The CDR3 DNA, read in part, is TGTGCCAGCAGCTCTCAGACTAGCTTGGTTGAG. Amino acid sequence: CASSSQTSLVE. In full, the CDR3 is CASSSQTSLVEQFF.

Regarding this clone: The read terminates 3 residues ahead of where the CDR3 ends, so the germline J gene completes it. The V and J genes are TRBV19 and TRBJ2-7; 7 nucleotides line up with TRBD1. J lost 5 bases, V lost 5 bases, and 12 bases had no gene match. Germline V gives CDR1 LNHDA, CDR2 SQIVND (reference sequence). The CDR3 has 15 amino acids. The DNA read from the CDR3 is TGTGCCAGTAGTCCCCGCAGACAGGGCGGCGACGAG. This translates into CASSPRRQGGDE. The whole CDR3 sequence reads CASSPRRQGGDEQYF. Drawing the rest from reference TRBV19 and TRBJ2-7, the complete variable domain is DGGITQSPKYLFRKEGQNVTLSCEQNLNHDAMYWYRQDPGQGLRLIYYSQIVNDFQKGDIAEGYSVSREKKESFPLTVTSAQKNPTAFYLCASSPRRQGGDEQYFGPGTRLTVT.

Concerning this clone: The read halts 3 residues ahead of the CDR3 end, with the missing end drawn from the germline J gene. J is TRBJ1-5 and V is TRBV18; D may be TRBD1 (6 bases). CDR3 length: 13 amino acids. Germline loops: CDR1 KGHSH, CDR2 LQKENI. Trimming left V 2 bases short and J 4 bases short, with 6 bases between. CDR3 DNA, as far as it was read: TGTGCCAGCTCACCAGACAGGAATCAGCCC. Residues: CASSPDRNQP. The whole CDR3 is CASSPDRNQPQHF. The full variable domain, in which reference TRBV18 and TRBJ1-5 provide the parts outside the CDR3, is NAGVMQNPRHLVRRRGQEARLRCSPMKGHSHVYWYRQLPEEGLKFMVYLQKENIIDESGMPKERFSAEFPKEGPSILRIQQVVRGDSAAYFCASSPDRNQPQHFGDGTRLSIL.

This clone is judged medium-sized. The sequenced fragment ends 3 residues before the CDR3 boundary, so the rest is inferred from the germline J gene. V and J are TRBV2 and TRBJ1-2, with D possibly TRBD1 on 5 matching bases. This CDR3 contains 14 residues. Germline V gives CDR1 SNHLY, CDR2 FYNNEI. V lost 6 bases to trimming and J lost 3 bases, with 14 bases between them. The sequenced part of the CDR3 DNA is TGTGCCAGCAGGGGGGACTATATGCACTATGGC. Its translation is CASRGDYMHYG. The whole CDR3 sequence reads CASRGDYMHYGYTF.

This clone turned up a few times. The CDR3 goes on 3 residues after the read ends, and that part is filled in from the germline J gene. This chain links TRBV30 with TRBJ1-6, with 9 bases matching TRBD1. This CDR3 is built from 13 residues. Germline values: CDR1 GTSNPN, CDR2 SVGIG (reference sequence). V shed 5 bases and J 9 bases; nucleotides not matched to a gene: 5. The CDR3 here is CAWGGQGCSPLHF. CDR3 DNA, as far as it was read: TGTGCCTGGGGGGGACAGGGATGTTCACCC.

This clone has just a few counts. With the read ending 3 residues before the CDR3 end, the germline J gene is used to fill in that end. This chain uses TRBV7-9 with TRBJ2-7; 7 bases fit TRBD1. Trimming at V came to 5 bases and at J to 3 bases, leaving 10 bases not matched to a gene. The germline V gene encodes CDR1 SEHNR and CDR2 FQNEAQ (reference sequence). The CDR3 is 15 amino acids. The CDR3 loop is CASSGGWSGGYEQYF. Incomplete CDR3 DNA: TGTGCCAGCAGCGGCGGTTGGTCAGGGGGCTACGAG.

Concerning this clone itself: The read stops 3 residues short of the end of the CDR3; the missing end is completed from the germline J gene. V and J are TRBV7-2 and TRBJ1-5; D is ambiguous. CDR1 SGHTA and CDR2 FQGNSA come from the germline V gene. The CDR3 has 14 amino acids. Trimming left V 1 base short and J 7 bases short, with 11 bases between. CDR3 bases read: TGTGCCAGCAGCTTAGTCACAGTTGGACAGCCC. Amino acid sequence: CASSLVTVGQP. From start to end, the CDR3 is CASSLVTVGQPQHF.

This clone was picked up a small number of times. The read stops 3 residues short of the end of the CDR3; the missing end is completed from the germline J gene. V gene TRBV19 combines with J gene TRBJ2-6; perhaps TRBD1 as D (5 bases). The germline V gene encodes CDR1 LNHDA and CDR2 SQIVND (reference sequence). V shed 5 bases and J shed 0 bases, with 5 bases lying between them. The CDR3 sequence is 14 residues long. CDR3 DNA, as far as it was read: TGTGCCAGTAGTCAGGGCTCTGGGGCCAACGTC. Protein product: CASSQGSGANV. Given in full, the CDR3 is CASSQGSGANVLTF.

This clone showed up just a few times. The CDR3 goes on 3 residues after the read ends, and that part is filled in from the germline J gene. The sample contains more than one DNA sequence encoding this CDR3. The chain uses TRBV7-2 and TRBJ2-7; TRBD1 matches 7 bases. CDR3 length: 13 residues. In germline, CDR1 is SGHTA, CDR2 FQGNSA. The V and J ends lost 4 bases and 3 bases, in that order; junction bases with no gene match: 3. Partial CDR3 DNA: TGTGCCAGCAGCTACAGGGGTGACTACGAG. Translating gives CASSYRGDYE. The CDR3, in full, reads CASSYRGDYEQYF.

In this sample, this clone turned up a few times. From the germline J gene comes the end of the CDR3, since the read stops 3 residues before it. This sequence joins TRBV18 and TRBJ2-2; 7 nucleotides line up with TRBD2. V gave up 4 bases and J gave up 0 bases; unmatched junction bases: 5. Germline V CDR1 and CDR2: KGHSH, LQKENI. The CDR3 is 16 amino acids. The CDR3 spells CASSLNAGANTGELFF. The sequenced CDR3 bases are TGTGCCAGCTCACTGAACGCGGGGGCGAACACCGGGGAG.

A note on this clone: The CDR3 is cut off 3 residues early in the read; its end comes from the germline J gene. J is TRBJ2-5 and V is TRBV7-9; D is possibly TRBD1 (5 bases). Germline lookup yields CDR1 SEHNR and CDR2 FQNEAQ (reference sequence). The V end was cut by 2 bases, the J end by 7 bases, with 11 bases between. CDR3 length equals 13 residues. CDR3 sequence: CASSLRGHRTQYF. The DNA read from the CDR3 is TGTGCCAGCAGCTTAAGGGGTCATCGGACC.

A word on this clone: The DNA ends 3 residues before the CDR3 does, and the rest of the CDR3 is filled in from the germline J gene. This sequence joins TRBV19 and TRBJ2-5; 7 bases match TRBD2. Germline V CDR1 and CDR2: LNHDA, SQIVND (reference sequence). The CDR3 runs to 14 residues. Trimming cost V 5 bases and J 7 bases; bases outside gene matches: 10. The CDR3 sequence is CASSPRTSLGTQYF. The part of the CDR3 DNA that was read is TGTGCCAGTAGTCCTAGGACTAGTTTAGGGACC.

The CDR3 here is CASSPLSGTGRSETQYF. The sequenced part of the CDR3 DNA is TGTGCCAGCTCACCACTGTCCGGGACAGGGCGGTCAGAGACC. V is TRBV18 and J is TRBJ2-5; 9 bases are shared with TRBD1. The read falls 3 residues short of the CDR3 end, and the missing part is taken from the germline J gene. CDR1 and CDR2 (germline): KGHSH, LQKENI. The CDR3 consists of 17 residues. With V trimmed by 1 base and J by 4 bases, 10 bases remained unmatched.

There are a few counts of this clone. A junction end diverges from the germline sequence, so it may reflect a read error. With the read ending 3 residues before the CDR3 end, the germline J gene is used to fill in that end. V and J are TRBV19 and TRBJ1-5; weak D call: TRBD1 (5 bases). Germline values: CDR1 LNHDA, CDR2 SQIVND (reference sequence). This CDR3 spans 14 amino acids. The CDR3 loop reads CATSTRDVNQPQHF. The CDR3 DNA, read in part, is TGTGCCACTAGTACCAGGGATGTCAATCAGCCC.

This clone came up a few times. Read coverage stops 3 residues before the CDR3 terminus; the germline J gene supplies the remainder. The chain carries TRBV18 and TRBJ2-3; D might be TRBD1 or TRBD2, each matching 5 bases. Trimming removed 2 bases from V and 6 bases from J, with 9 bases in between. There are 13 residues in the CDR3. Germline-derived CDR1 and CDR2 are KGHSH and LQKENI. CDR3 amino acids: CASSPKEGDTQYF. Partial CDR3 DNA: TGTGCCAGCTCACCAAAAGAGGGGGATACG.

This clone has a handful of counts. From the germline J gene comes the end of the CDR3, since the read stops 3 residues before it. V and J are TRBV7-2 and TRBJ2-5; 7 positions agree with TRBD2. Germline V gene sequence: CDR1 SGHTA, CDR2 FQGNSA. The CDR3 has 13 amino acids. Trimming removed 5 bases from V and 7 bases from J; junction bases left unmatched: 7. The CDR3 sequence: CASSKLAEGTQYF. Partial CDR3 DNA: TGTGCCAGCAGCAAGCTAGCGGAAGGGACC.

Points on this clone: The CDR3 end lies 3 residues beyond the end of the read and is filled in from the germline J gene. The J gene is TRBJ2-5, the V gene TRBV7-9, with TRBD1 matching over 9 bases. J lost 4 bases, V lost 5 bases, and 5 bases had no gene match. Germline CDR1 and CDR2: SEHNR and FQNEAQ (reference sequence). The CDR3 has 14 residues. The DNA read from the CDR3 is TGTGCCAGCAGCCTCACAGGGGGCACAGAGACC. Translated, it gives CASSLTGGTET. The CDR3 reads in full as CASSLTGGTETQYF.

This clone occurred a few times. The CDR3 is cut off 3 residues early in the read; its end comes from the germline J gene. The chain employs TRBV6-2 or TRBV6-3 and TRBJ1-5, with D possibly matching TRBD1 (6 bases). The length of the CDR3 is 15 residues. V lost 6 bases to trimming and J lost 6 bases, with 18 bases between them. CDR1 is MNHEY, CDR2 SVGEGT, per germline. CDR3 bases read: TGTGCCAGCAGGTCCCGGGGGGGGGCTCGTCAGCCC. This encodes CASRSRGGARQP. The full CDR3 protein reads CASRSRGGARQPQHF.

On this clone itself: The CDR3 is cut off 3 residues early in the read; its end comes from the germline J gene. The chain uses TRBV7-2 and TRBJ2-7; possibly TRBD2 for D (5 bases). The CDR3 has 14 amino acids. Trimming removed 0 bases from V and 3 bases from J, with 9 bases in between. Germline lookup yields CDR1 SGHTA and CDR2 FQGNSA. CDR3 DNA, as far as it was read: TGTGCCAGCAGCTTAGCAGTTCGGGGCTACGAG. It yields the protein CASSLAVRGYE. The entire CDR3 is CASSLAVRGYEQYF.

This clone was recorded a few times. Coverage ceases 3 residues before the CDR3 finishes, and the germline J gene fills in the end. This chain connects TRBV19 to TRBJ2-5, with D uncertain. Germline CDR1 and CDR2: LNHDA and SQIVND (reference sequence). The ends were cut back, 3 bases at V and 1 base at J, with 12 bases in the middle. The CDR3 is 15 residues long. The CDR3 DNA, read in part, is TGTGCCAGTAGTATTAGGGCCCGGAGCCAAGAGACC. Translating gives CASSIRARSQET. The complete CDR3 reads CASSIRARSQETQYF.